The 22 T cell receptor beta chains below were found in one sample sequenced in a study of cytomegalovirus exposure and HLA in healthy donors. Primers included in the PCR were 60 Vbeta and 13 Jbeta primers. Here immunoSEQ multiplex PCR was the method, and the copy in TCRdb shows in-frame clones only, minus some. Here the sample spans 170,000 or so clones, roughly 78% being singletons. The sample taken for sequencing was PBMCs. These receptors all come from a middle-aged woman in good health and CMV-seronegative.

The V gene is TRBV5-4, the J gene TRBJ2-1, with 8 positions matching TRBD1. The CDR3 covers 17 residues. In germline, CDR1 is SGHNT, CDR2 YYREEE (reference sequence). Trimming at V came to 4 bases and at J to 7 bases, leaving 16 bases not matched to a gene. Written as DNA, the CDR3 is TGTGCCAGCAGCAAGGGTGGGCCGGGACAGGCCCTAAATGAGCAGTTCTTC. Its translation: CASSKGGPGQALNEQFF. Full variable domain (rest looked up from reference TRBV5-4 and TRBJ2-1): ETGVTQSPTHLIKTRGQQVTLRCSSQSGHNTVSWYQQALGQGPQFIFQYYREEENGRGNFPPRFSGLQFPNYSSELNVNALELDDSALYLCASSKGGPGQALNEQFFGPGTRLTVL.

The V call is TRBV28, the J call TRBJ1-1; 8 bases match TRBD1. The junction had 15 bases not matched to a gene; V was cut back by 4 bases and J by 5 bases. Germline CDR1 reads MDHEN; CDR2 reads SYDVKM. The CDR3 totals 17 residues. This CDR3 reads CASSYRTGPDSGTEAFF. The CDR3 nucleotides are TGTGCCAGCAGTTATAGGACAGGGCCAGACTCAGGGACTGAAGCTTTCTTT. The entire variable domain, with the rest obtained from reference TRBV28 and TRBJ1-1, is as follows: DVKVTQSSRYLVKRTGEKVFLECVQDMDHENMFWYRQDPGLGLRLIYFSYDVKMKEKGDIPEGYSVSREKKERFSLILESASTNQTSMYLCASSYRTGPDSGTEAFFGQGTRLTVV.

The rearrangement uses TRBV6-1 and TRBJ1-1, with D maybe TRBD1 (6 bases). The V gene's germline CDR1 is MNHNS and CDR2 SASEGT. The CDR3 length is 14 residues. Trimming shortened V by 8 bases and J by 5 bases, and 18 bases separated the two germline ends. CDR3 amino acids: CASGEGGGGTEAFF. The CDR3 DNA reads TGTGCCAGCGGGGAAGGGGGAGGCGGTACTGAAGCTTTCTTT.

Only a few counts were recorded for this clone. CDR3 in DNA: TGTGCCTGGAGTGTAGGCCAGTTATTGCGGGAGCAGTACTTC. It codes for CAWSVGQLLREQYF. This chain uses TRBV30 with TRBJ2-7; D is unclear. The CDR3 covers 14 residues. The ends were cut back, 0 bases at V and 7 bases at J, with 16 bases in the middle. Germline V gene data show CDR1 as GTSNPN and CDR2 as SVGIG (reference sequence). Variable domain in full (rest from reference TRBV30 and TRBJ2-7): SQTIHQWPATLVQPVGSPLSLECTVEGTSNPNLYWYRQAAGRGLQLLFYSVGIGQISSEVPQNLSASRPQDRQFILSSKKLLLSDSGFYLCAWSVGQLLREQYFGPGTRLTVT.

J is TRBJ1-5 and V is TRBV27, with D perhaps matching TRBD1 (6 bases). Deletions cut 8 bases from V and 3 bases from J, with 14 bases between. Germline CDR1 and CDR2: MNHEY and SMNVEV (reference sequence). The CDR3 is 14 amino acids. The CDR3, as DNA: TGTGCCAGCGGGGAACAGGGTCCCAATCAGCCCCAGCATTTT. Translated: CASGEQGPNQPQHF.

The J gene is TRBJ1-2, the V gene TRBV4-1; D unresolved. CDR1 is MGHRA and CDR2 is YSYEKL in the germline V gene. The CDR3 length is 15 residues. V dropped 0 bases and J dropped 7 bases, with 15 bases sitting between them. CDR3 in DNA: TGCGCCAGCAGCCAAGATCCCCTAACGCTCGCTGGCTACACCTTC. Its translation: CASSQDPLTLAGYTF.

This CDR3 is CASSYSPDISNYGYTF. CDR3 DNA sequence: TGTGCCAGCAGTTACTCACCGGACATCTCTAACTATGGCTACACCTTC. J is TRBJ1-2 and V is TRBV6-6; the D gene is possibly TRBD1 (5 bases). Looked up from germline, CDR1 is MNHNY and CDR2 is SVGAGI (reference sequence). Trimming removed 0 bases from V and 0 bases from J, with 11 bases in between. CDR3 length equals 16 residues.

This chain connects TRBV6-1 to TRBJ2-7, with TRBD1 matching 8 bases. The CDR3 has 16 residues. Per the germline V gene, CDR1 is MNHNS and CDR2 is SASEGT. Germline trimming cut 0 bases from V and 3 bases from J; bases unmatched to any gene: 7. CDR3 nucleotide sequence: TGTGCCAGCAGTGAAGCACAGGACAGGGCCCTCTACGAGCAGTACTTC. This encodes CASSEAQDRALYEQYF.

The count of this clone is one. The chain couples TRBV10-3 to TRBJ2-3; weak D call: TRBD1 (5 bases). V lost 4 bases and J 2 bases, leaving 13 bases between the germline ends. In germline, CDR1 is ENHRY, CDR2 SYGVKD. The CDR3 covers 15 residues. The CDR3 DNA is TGTGCCATCAGTGTACGGCAGGGCGTCACAGATACGCAGTATTTT. Protein sequence: CAISVRQGVTDTQYF.

The rearrangement links TRBV10-3 to TRBJ2-7; 9 bases fit TRBD1. CDR1 and CDR2 (germline): ENHRY, SYGVKD. The CDR3 contains 14 residues. Losses at the gene ends were 6 bases for V and 0 bases for J; bases not matched to a gene: 3. The CDR3 DNA reads as TGTGCCATCAGAGGGGACAGGGACTCCTACGAGCAGTACTTC. This gives the protein CAIRGDRDSYEQYF.

The chain uses TRBV4-1 and TRBJ2-7; 12 bases fit TRBD1. Germline values: CDR1 MGHRA, CDR2 YSYEKL. Trimming at V came to 1 base and at J to 4 bases, leaving 8 bases not matched to a gene. The CDR3 is 17 amino acids. As DNA, the CDR3 is TGCGCCAGCAGCCAAGCTCCGGGACAGGGGGCTATTTACGAGCAGTACTTC. This sequence encodes CASSQAPGQGAIYEQYF.

J is TRBJ1-6 and V is TRBV27, with unresolved D. With 2 bases removed from V and 6 bases from J, the gap between germline ends came to 5 bases. The CDR3 is 13 amino acids. From germline, CDR1 is MNHEY and CDR2 SMNVEV (reference sequence). The DNA of the CDR3 is TGTGCCAGCAGTTTACCAGTTAATTCACCCCTCCACTTT. Translation: CASSLPVNSPLHF.

On this clone: This same CDR3 is encoded by further DNA sequences in the sample. The CDR3 region has the DNA TGCGCCAGCAGCCTAACCGGGACTAGCGGAAATGAGCAGTTCTTC. Its translation is CASSLTGTSGNEQFF. V and J are TRBV5-1 and TRBJ2-1, with TRBD2 matching over 11 bases. The germline V gene encodes CDR1 SGHRS and CDR2 YFSETQ. With 4 bases clipped from V and 7 bases from J, the junction kept 7 bases outside the gene matches. This CDR3 region has 15 residues.

V is TRBV5-4 and J is TRBJ2-3; 9 positions agree with TRBD1. V was clipped by 1 base and J by 2 bases; unmatched bases: 5. This CDR3 has 16 residues. Germline V gene sequence: CDR1 SGHNT, CDR2 YYREEE (reference sequence). CDR3 nucleotides: TGTGCCAGCAGCTTGTGGGGACAGGGACTCACAGATACGCAGTATTTT. This sequence encodes CASSLWGQGLTDTQYF. The variable domain in full, completed from reference TRBV5-4 and TRBJ2-3, reads ETGVTQSPTHLIKTRGQQVTLRCSSQSGHNTVSWYQQALGQGPQFIFQYYREEENGRGNFPPRFSGLQFPNYSSELNVNALELDDSALYLCASSLWGQGLTDTQYFGPGTRLTVL.

The chain links TRBV5-1 to TRBJ2-5; 9 bases agree with TRBD2. The germline CDR1 and CDR2 sequences are SGHRS and YFSETQ. CDR3 size: 16 residues. V was clipped by 0 bases and J by 0 bases; unmatched bases: 3. The CDR3 sequence is CASSLVRTSDQETQYF. CDR3 nucleotides: TGCGCCAGCAGCTTGGTAAGGACTAGCGACCAAGAGACCCAGTACTTC.

The chain has TRBV5-4 and TRBJ2-3; D ambiguous. V shed 0 bases and J shed 5 bases, with 7 bases lying between them. The germline V gene encodes CDR1 SGHNT and CDR2 YYREEE (reference sequence). The CDR3 is 13 residues long. The CDR3 is CASSLGLEDTQYF. DNA of the CDR3: TGTGCCAGCAGCTTGGGACTGGAAGATACGCAGTATTTT.

This sequence joins TRBV7-9 and TRBJ1-1; D uncertain. This CDR3 region has 13 residues. CDR1 is SEHNR and CDR2 is FQNEAQ in the germline V gene (reference sequence). Trimming cost V 5 bases and J 6 bases, with 13 bases left between them. As DNA, the CDR3 is TGTGCCAGCAGCCTACTGCCGGGAGCTGAAGCTTTCTTT. As protein: CASSLLPGAEAFF.

The rearrangement links TRBV9 to TRBJ2-7; 8 nucleotides match TRBD1. Unmatched junction bases numbered 7, after V lost 3 bases and J lost 2 bases. CDR1 and CDR2 (germline): SGDLS, YYNGEE. This CDR3 has 15 amino acids. The CDR3, as DNA: TGTGCCAGCAGCGCGGGGACAGGATTAGCCTACGAGCAGTACTTC. Protein: CASSAGTGLAYEQYF.

V is TRBV2 and J is TRBJ2-1; possible D gene TRBD1, 6 bases. The V gene's germline CDR1 is SNHLY and CDR2 FYNNEI. Deletions cut 4 bases from V and 6 bases from J, with 19 bases between. There are 16 residues in the CDR3. CDR3 in DNA: TGTGCCAGCAGTGGGGAGCGGCAGGGGATGGGCAATGAGCAGTTCTTC. Residues: CASSGERQGMGNEQFF. Full variable domain (outside the CDR3, taken from reference TRBV2 and TRBJ2-1): EPEVTQTPSHQVTQMGQEVILRCVPISNHLYFYWYRQILGQKVEFLVSFYNNEISEKSEIFDDQFSVERPDGSNFTLKIRSTKLEDSAMYFCASSGERQGMGNEQFFGPGTRLTVL.

The chain uses TRBV4-3 and TRBJ2-2, with 7 bases identical to TRBD2. Unmatched junction bases numbered 8, after V lost 3 bases and J lost 1 base. Germline CDR1 is LGHNA and CDR2 is YSLEER. CDR3 size: 17 residues. For the CDR3, the DNA is TGCGCCAGCAGCCACCAAGCGGGACCGAAGAACACCGGGGAGCTGTTTTTT. Encoded protein: CASSHQAGPKNTGELFF.

This clone was seen more than once but under ten times. The rearrangement links TRBV5-4 to TRBJ2-1; 7 bases agree with TRBD2. This CDR3 is built from 16 residues. The ends lost 2 bases at V and 5 bases at J; junction bases unmatched: 10. Looked up from germline, CDR1 is SGHNT and CDR2 is YYREEE (reference sequence). The CDR3, as DNA: TGTGCCAGCAGCTTAGCGGGGCTAGCGGCGAACAATGAGCAGTTCTTC. Amino acid sequence: CASSLAGLAANNEQFF. The whole variable domain, remainder taken from reference TRBV5-4 and TRBJ2-1, is ETGVTQSPTHLIKTRGQQVTLRCSSQSGHNTVSWYQQALGQGPQFIFQYYREEENGRGNFPPRFSGLQFPNYSSELNVNALELDDSALYLCASSLAGLAANNEQFFGPGTRLTVL.

V and J are TRBV4-2 and TRBJ2-1, with 9 bases matching TRBD1. Trimming at V came to 4 bases and at J to 8 bases, leaving 12 bases not matched to a gene. Germline loops: CDR1 LGHNA, CDR2 YNFKEQ. This CDR3 region has 16 residues. DNA for the CDR3: TGTGCCAGCAGCCGTACCCCGGACAGGGGCAGGGATGAGCAGTTCTTC. Encoded protein: CASSRTPDRGRDEQFF.